The rows below give T cell receptor beta chains drawn from one sample of a study of cytomegalovirus exposure and HLA in healthy donors. Repertoires were generated with immunoSEQ multiplex PCR, while TCRdb's copy carries only in-frame clones and drops some. The repertoire holds about 140,000 clones, with 65% to 80% as singletons. Sequenced sample: PBMCs. These receptors were obtained from a woman aged 25 to 39 in good health and CMV-seronegative. CDR3s include the opening cysteine and the closing phenylalanine or tryptophan. A D gene is named only where the DNA matches it firmly. Not every row has a clone size; where given, it reads once, few, many or a size class.

V gene	J gene	CDR3 length	D gene	clone size	CDR3 protein	CDR3 DNA
TRBV2	TRBJ2-6	15	NA	NA	CASSEAGAGANVLTF	TGTGCCAGCAGTGAAGCAGGGGCTGGGGCCAACGTCCTGACTTTC
TRBV10-2	TRBJ1-5	15	NA	few	CASSESRGSNQPQHF	TGCGCCAGCAGTGAGTCCAGGGGTAGCAATCAGCCCCAGCATTTT
TRBV4-2	TRBJ1-4	16	TRBD1	NA	CASSQDTTGGNEKLFF	TGTGCCAGCAGCCAAGATACGACAGGGGGGAATGAAAAACTGTTTTTT
TRBV28	TRBJ2-1	16	NA	NA	CASSFAEAGRGNEQFF	TGTGCCAGCAGCTTTGCGGAGGCGGGACGGGGAAATGAGCAGTTCTTC
TRBV9	TRBJ2-3	12	NA	few	CASSPNTNTQYF	TGTGCCAGCAGCCCCAATACAAATACGCAGTATTTT
TRBV10-3	TRBJ1-3	15	NA	NA	CATTRGAISGNTIYF	TGTGCCACGACGCGGGGGGCTATCTCTGGAAACACCATATATTTT
TRBV7-2	TRBJ2-1	16	TRBD2	few	CASSPEGLAGGREQFF	TGTGCCAGCAGCCCCGAGGGACTAGCGGGGGGTCGGGAGCAGTTCTTC
TRBV19	TRBJ2-2	14	TRBD2	NA	CASSMGGDTGELFF	TGTGCCAGTAGTATGGGGGGGGACACCGGGGAGCTGTTTTTT
TRBV28	TRBJ2-5	16	TRBD1	NA	CASSFGAGGFQETQYF	TGTGCCAGCAGTTTCGGGGCAGGGGGTTTCCAAGAGACCCAGTACTTC
TRBV4-2	TRBJ2-1	15	TRBD1	few	CASSQGWTGGDEQFF	TGTGCCAGCAGCCAAGGGTGGACAGGGGGGGATGAGCAGTTCTTC
TRBV6-6	TRBJ2-1	15	TRBD1	NA	CASSYSDRLGNEQFF	TGTGCCAGCAGTTACTCGGACAGGCTCGGCAATGAGCAGTTCTTC
TRBV7-8	TRBJ2-7	14	NA	NA	CASSLDAGQYEQYF	TGTGCCAGCAGCTTAGATGCGGGACAGTACGAGCAGTACTTC
TRBV19	TRBJ2-3	13	NA	NA	CASRGGPPDTQYF	TGTGCCAGTAGGGGGGGACCACCAGATACGCAGTATTTT
TRBV6-6	TRBJ2-1	14	NA	NA	CASSYSVRAAEQFF	TGTGCCAGCAGTTACTCTGTCAGGGCGGCTGAGCAGTTCTTC
TRBV7-9	TRBJ2-7	14	NA	NA	CASSLRRDSYEQYF	TGTGCCAGCAGCCTAAGGAGGGACTCCTACGAGCAGTACTTC
TRBV7-8	TRBJ1-1	11	NA	NA	CASSLLSEAFF	TGTGCCAGCAGCTTGTTATCGGAAGCTTTCTTT
TRBV7-9	TRBJ1-5	16	TRBD1	NA	CASSYMDRFGSQPQHF	TGTGCCAGCAGCTACATGGACAGGTTCGGGAGTCAGCCCCAGCATTTT
TRBV6-5	TRBJ2-6	15	TRBD1	NA	CASSYGTAGANVLTF	TGTGCCAGCAGTTACGGGACAGCTGGGGCCAACGTCCTGACTTTC
TRBV7-9	TRBJ2-6	16	NA	few	CASTSWPGTGANVLTF	TGTGCCAGCACCTCTTGGCCGGGGACTGGGGCCAACGTCCTGACTTTC
TRBV23-1	TRBJ2-2	15	NA	NA	CASSQREAGIGELFF	TGCGCCAGCAGTCAAAGGGAGGCCGGGATAGGGGAGCTGTTTTTT
TRBV19	TRBJ2-3	16	NA	NA	CASSLRRARSADTQYF	TGTGCCAGTAGTCTGAGGAGGGCAAGAAGTGCAGATACGCAGTATTTT
TRBV29-1	TRBJ1-2	12	TRBD1	NA	CSVDVTGDGYTF	TGCAGCGTTGATGTAACAGGGGATGGCTACACCTTC
TRBV28	TRBJ1-1	14	NA	NA	CASSFAGENTEAFF	TGTGCCAGCAGTTTTGCAGGGGAGAACACTGAAGCTTTCTTT
TRBV7-9	TRBJ1-5	13	TRBD1	NA	CSSSLDRIQPQHF	TGTTCCAGCAGCTTGGACAGGATCCAGCCCCAGCATTTT
TRBV29-1	TRBJ2-5	13	TRBD1	once	CSGLGTDLETQYF	TGCAGCGGGCTGGGGACAGACCTCGAGACCCAGTACTTC